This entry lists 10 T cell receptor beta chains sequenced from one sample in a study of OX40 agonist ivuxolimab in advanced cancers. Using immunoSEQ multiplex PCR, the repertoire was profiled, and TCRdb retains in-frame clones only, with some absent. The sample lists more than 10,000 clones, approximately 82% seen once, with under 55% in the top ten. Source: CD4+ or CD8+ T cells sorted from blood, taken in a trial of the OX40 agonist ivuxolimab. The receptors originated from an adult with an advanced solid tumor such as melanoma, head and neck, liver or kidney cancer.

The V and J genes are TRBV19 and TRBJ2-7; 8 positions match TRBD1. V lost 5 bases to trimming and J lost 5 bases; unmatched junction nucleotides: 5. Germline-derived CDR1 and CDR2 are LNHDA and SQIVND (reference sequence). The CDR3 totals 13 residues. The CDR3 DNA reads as TGTGCCAGTAGTTTGGGACAGGTGAACGAGCAGTACTTC. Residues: CASSLGQVNEQYF.

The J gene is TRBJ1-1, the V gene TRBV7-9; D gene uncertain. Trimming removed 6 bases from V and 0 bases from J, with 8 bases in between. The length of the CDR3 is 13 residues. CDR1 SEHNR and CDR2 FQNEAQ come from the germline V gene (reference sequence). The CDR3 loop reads CASRPLMNTEAFF. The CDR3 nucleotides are TGTGCCAGCAGGCCATTAATGAACACTGAAGCTTTCTTT.

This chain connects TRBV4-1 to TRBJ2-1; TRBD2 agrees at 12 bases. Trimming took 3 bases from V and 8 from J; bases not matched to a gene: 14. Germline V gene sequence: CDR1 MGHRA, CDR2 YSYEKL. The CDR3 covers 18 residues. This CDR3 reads CASSQLVLGLAGRHEQFF. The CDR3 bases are TGCGCCAGCAGCCAGTTGGTTTTAGGACTAGCGGGAAGGCATGAGCAGTTCTTC.

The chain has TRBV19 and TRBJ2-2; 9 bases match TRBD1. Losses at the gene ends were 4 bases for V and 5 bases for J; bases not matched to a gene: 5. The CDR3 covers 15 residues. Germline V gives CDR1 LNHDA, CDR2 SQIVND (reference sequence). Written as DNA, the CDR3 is TGTGCCAGTAGTAATGGGGACAGGGTGACCGGGGAGCTGTTTTTT. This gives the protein CASSNGDRVTGELFF.

CDR3 loop: CASKGVMNTEAFF. CDR3 bases: TGTGCCAGCAAAGGGGTAATGAACACTGAAGCTTTCTTT. The rearrangement links TRBV27 to TRBJ1-1; D possibly corresponds to TRBD1 (5 bases). The CDR3 spans 13 residues. V was trimmed by 7 bases and J by 0 bases, leaving 9 bases between them. From germline, CDR1 is MNHEY and CDR2 SMNVEV (reference sequence).

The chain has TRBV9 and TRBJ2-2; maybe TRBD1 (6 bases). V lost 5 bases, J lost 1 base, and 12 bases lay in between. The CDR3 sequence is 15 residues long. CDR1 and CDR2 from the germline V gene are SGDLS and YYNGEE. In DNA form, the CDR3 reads TGTGCCAGCAGTCGCCAGACAGGGAACACCGGGGAGCTGTTTTTT. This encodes CASSRQTGNTGELFF.

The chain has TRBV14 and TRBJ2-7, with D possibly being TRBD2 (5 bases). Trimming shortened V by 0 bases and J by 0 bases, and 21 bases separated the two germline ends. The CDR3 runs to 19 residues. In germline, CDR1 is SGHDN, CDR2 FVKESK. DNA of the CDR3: TGTGCCAGCAGCCAAGATCGAAGAGGAAACGGAGGTTTCTCCTACGAGCAGTACTTC. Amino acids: CASSQDRRGNGGFSYEQYF.

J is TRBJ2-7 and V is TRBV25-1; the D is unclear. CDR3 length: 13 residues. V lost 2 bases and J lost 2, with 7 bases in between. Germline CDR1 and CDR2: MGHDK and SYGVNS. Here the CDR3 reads CASSESGPYEQYF. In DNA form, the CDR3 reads TGTGCCAGCAGTGAAAGTGGACCCTACGAGCAGTACTTC.

The chain's CDR3 is CASSEMPYNEQFF. CDR3 nucleotides: TGTGCCAGCTCAGAGATGCCCTACAATGAGCAGTTCTTC. The rearrangement joins TRBV6-4 to TRBJ2-1; D unclear. Germline loops: CDR1 MRHNA, CDR2 SNTAGT. V dropped 8 bases and J dropped 2 bases, with 10 bases sitting between them. The CDR3 is made up of 13 amino acids.

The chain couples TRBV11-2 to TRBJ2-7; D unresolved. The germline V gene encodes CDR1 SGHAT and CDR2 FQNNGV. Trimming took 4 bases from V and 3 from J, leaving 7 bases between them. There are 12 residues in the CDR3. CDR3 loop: CASSSDNYEQYF. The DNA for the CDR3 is TGTGCCAGCAGCTCTGACAACTACGAGCAGTACTTC.